The 26 T cell receptor beta chains below were found in one sample sequenced in a study of post-analysis software for immune sequencing data. These receptors' targets are unknown. Study conclusions and caveats: About five TRBV segments, including TRBV5-6, TRBV5-1 and TRBV20-1, were more frequent in patients than controls.

TCR beta cDNA libraries included unique molecular identifiers. MiXCR was run by TCRdb on the PCR reads, yielding one entry per CDR3 protein. The data show about 770,000 distinct CDR3 sequences, around 46% seen once. Sequencing used blood. These TCRs come from a girl between 5 and 17 years old with multiple sclerosis.

J is TRBJ2-2 and V is TRBV4-3; 14 positions match TRBD2. Unmatched junction bases numbered 8, after V lost 1 base and J lost 7 bases. Per the germline V gene, CDR1 is LGHNA and CDR2 is YSLEER. The CDR3 is 18 residues long. CDR3 sequence reads: CASSQAATSGRVIGELFF. In nucleotides, the CDR3 is TGCGCCAGCAGCCAAGCGGCGACTAGCGGGAGGGTTATCGGGGAGCTGTTTTTT.

This sequence joins TRBV12-3 or TRBV12-4 and TRBJ2-2, with 8 bases aligning to TRBD1. This CDR3 spans 14 amino acids. V gave up 6 bases and J gave up 4 bases; unmatched junction bases: 4. The CDR3 coding sequence is TGTGCCAGCAGGGGGCAGGGGGCCACCGGGGAGCTGTTTTTT. Protein: CASRGQGATGELFF.

Concerning this clonotype itself: One end of the junction does not line up with germline, which may come from a read error. The chain links TRBV24-1 to TRBJ2-3, with no clear D. Germline V gene lookup returns CDR1 KGHDR and CDR2 SFDVKD. The CDR3 is made up of 13 amino acids. The CDR3 reads CATRGIYTDTRYF. DNA of the CDR3: TGTGCCACCAGAGGGATATACACAGATACGCGGTATTTT.

V usage is TRBV7-2 and J usage is TRBJ2-4; TRBD1 aligns across 8 bases. This CDR3 spans 14 amino acids. CDR1 and CDR2 (germline): SGHTA, FQGNSA. Unmatched junction bases numbered 3, after V lost 4 bases and J lost 4 bases. The CDR3 is CASSSWDRKNIQYF. The DNA for the CDR3 is TGTGCCAGCAGCTCCTGGGACAGGAAAAACATTCAGTACTTC. Together with reference TRBV7-2 and TRBJ2-4, the CDR3 gives the full variable domain: GAGVSQSPSNKVTEKGKDVELRCDPISGHTALYWYRQSLGQGLEFLIYFQGNSAPDKSGLPSDRFSAERTGGSVSTLTIQRTQQEDSAVYLCASSSWDRKNIQYFGAGTRLSVL.

The rearrangement uses TRBV12-3 or TRBV12-4 and TRBJ1-2; weak D call: TRBD1 (5 bases). V lost 1 base and J lost 4, with 10 bases in between. There are 14 residues in the CDR3. This CDR3 reads CASSLDGGAYGYTF. The DNA of the CDR3 is TGTGCCAGCAGTTTAGACGGGGGTGCCTATGGCTACACCTTC.

CDR3 protein: CASSFGRDGTYEQYF. The CDR3 DNA follows: TGTGCCAGCAGTTTCGGAAGGGACGGGACCTACGAGCAGTACTTC. The J gene is TRBJ2-7, the V gene TRBV12-3 or TRBV12-4, with D tentatively TRBD1 or TRBD2 (5 bases each). The length of the CDR3 is 15 residues. V lost 3 bases, J lost 2 bases, and 14 bases lay in between.

The sample holds a few counts of this clonotype. This chain connects TRBV12-3 or TRBV12-4 to TRBJ1-2; D gene ambiguous. The CDR3 contains 12 residues. V was shortened by 6 bases and J by 6 bases, with 11 bases between the two germline ends. CDR3 in amino acids: CASRVPVHGYTF. The CDR3 nucleotides read TGTGCCAGCAGGGTACCGGTCCATGGCTACACCTTC.

The V gene is TRBV6-5, the J gene TRBJ2-7, with no clear D. The V gene's germline CDR1 is MNHEY and CDR2 SVGAGI. The CDR3 is 11 amino acids. Trimming pared 6 bases from V and 3 bases from J, leaving 6 bases between. CDR3 protein: CASRAIYEQYF. The CDR3 region has the DNA TGTGCCAGCAGAGCAATCTACGAGCAGTACTTC.

V gene TRBV7-9 combines with J gene TRBJ1-4; 8 nucleotides agree with TRBD1. Per the germline V gene, CDR1 is SEHNR and CDR2 is FQNEAQ (reference sequence). The trim removed 5 bases at V and 4 bases at J, leaving 6 bases unmatched. The CDR3 runs 15 residues. CDR3 sequence (DNA): TGTGCCAGCAGCCCCGGCGACAGGGGTAATGAAAAACTGTTTTTT. This codes for CASSPGDRGNEKLFF.

V and J are TRBV20-1 and TRBJ2-7, with D perhaps TRBD2 (5 bases). V gave up 3 bases and J gave up 5 bases, with 11 bases separating them. The CDR3 is 12 residues long. Per the germline V gene, CDR1 is DFQATT and CDR2 is SNEGSKA (reference sequence). The CDR3 is CSASFTGNEQYF. In nucleotides, the CDR3 is TGCAGTGCTAGTTTTACGGGGAACGAGCAGTACTTC.

On this clonotype: This may arise from a read error, as a much more abundant clone is one base away. In DNA, the CDR3 is TGTGCCAGCAGTCTCGGGACCCTACTCGTCTCCTACAATGAGCAGTTCTTC. This translates into CASSLGTLLVSYNEQFF. This chain connects TRBV12-3 or TRBV12-4 to TRBJ2-1; D may match TRBD1 or TRBD2 (5 bases each). CDR3 length equals 17 residues. The germline V and J ends were trimmed by 5 bases and 0 bases, with 17 bases remaining between them.

The gene calls are TRBV18 and TRBJ2-7, with D possibly TRBD2 on 6 matching bases. Near its end, the DNA agrees better with TRBJ2-5, so the J call may be wrong. From germline, CDR1 is KGHSH and CDR2 LQKENI. This CDR3 has 16 amino acids. CDR3 DNA sequence: TGTGCCAGCTCACCATGGGACTCAGAATCCGGGAAGACCCAGTACTTC. Its translation: CASSPWDSESGKTQYF.

This chain connects TRBV12-3 or TRBV12-4 to TRBJ2-1; D is unresolved. V was shortened by 1 base and J by 3 bases, with 13 bases between the two germline ends. The CDR3 is made up of 16 amino acids. CDR3: CASSLVEEIFYNEQFF. As DNA, the CDR3 is TGTGCCAGCAGTTTAGTAGAGGAGATCTTCTACAATGAGCAGTTCTTC.

The chain joins TRBV25-1 to TRBJ2-1; 7 bases map to TRBD2. The CDR3 is made up of 11 amino acids. Germline lookup yields CDR1 MGHDK and CDR2 SYGVNS. Trimming at V came to 6 bases and at J to 11 bases, leaving 4 bases not matched to a gene. The CDR3 DNA is TGTGCCAGCAGATTAGCGGGCCAGCAGTTCTTC. It encodes CASRLAGQQFF.

This clonotype was observed a handful of times. The V and J genes are TRBV5-1 and TRBJ2-3; 7 bases line up with TRBD2. Germline trimming cut 2 bases from V and 3 bases from J; bases unmatched to any gene: 6. From germline, CDR1 is SGHRS and CDR2 YFSETQ. The CDR3 spans 15 residues. CDR3 loop: CASSFNGRGTDTQYF. Here the CDR3 DNA reads TGCGCCAGCAGCTTCAACGGGCGGGGGACAGATACGCAGTATTTT.

The chain carries TRBV19 and TRBJ1-6; tentatively, D is TRBD1 (5 bases). CDR3 length equals 13 residues. Looked up from germline, CDR1 is LNHDA and CDR2 is SQIVND (reference sequence). Trimming cost V 10 bases and J 10 bases, with 17 bases left between them. For the CDR3, the DNA is TGTGCCACCCGCCCAGGGAACGACTCACCCCTCCACTTT. It translates to CATRPGNDSPLHF. Full variable domain (outside the CDR3, taken from reference TRBV19 and TRBJ1-6): DGGITQSPKYLFRKEGQNVTLSCEQNLNHDAMYWYRQDPGQGLRLIYYSQIVNDFQKGDIAEGYSVSREKKESFPLTVTSAQKNPTAFYLCATRPGNDSPLHFGNGTRLTVT.

The gene calls are TRBV7-2 and TRBJ1-1; TRBD1 matches at 7 bases. Germline CDR1 and CDR2: SGHTA and FQGNSA. The CDR3 is 16 residues long. J lost 5 bases, V lost 4 bases, and 13 bases had no gene match. In nucleotides, the CDR3 is TGTGCCAGCAGCTCAAGCTGGAGAGGGGGCTGGACTGAAGCTTTCTTT. Translated: CASSSSWRGGWTEAFF. The entire variable domain, with the rest obtained from reference TRBV7-2 and TRBJ1-1, is as follows: GAGVSQSPSNKVTEKGKDVELRCDPISGHTALYWYRQSLGQGLEFLIYFQGNSAPDKSGLPSDRFSAERTGGSVSTLTIQRTQQEDSAVYLCASSSSWRGGWTEAFFGQGTRLTVV.

The chain is built from TRBV27 and TRBJ2-7, with no clear D. Trimming left V 1 base short and J 7 bases short, with 11 bases between. The CDR3 loop spans 13 amino acids. CDR1 and CDR2 (germline): MNHEY, SMNVEV (reference sequence). CDR3 protein: CASSLWKSGEQYF. The CDR3 coding sequence is TGTGCCAGCAGTTTATGGAAGTCCGGGGAGCAGTACTTC.

In this sample, this clonotype turned up a few times. V gene TRBV6-5 combines with J gene TRBJ2-1; 12 nucleotides line up with TRBD2. Losses at the gene ends were 6 bases for V and 9 bases for J; bases not matched to a gene: 15. The germline gives CDR1 MNHEY, CDR2 SVGAGI. This CDR3 spans 17 amino acids. The CDR3 loop reads CASSYQRLAGVLSEQFF. In DNA form, the CDR3 reads TGTGCCAGCAGCTACCAAAGACTAGCGGGAGTTCTCAGTGAGCAGTTCTTC.

V gene TRBV29-1 combines with J gene TRBJ2-5; possibly TRBD1 for D (5 bases). Germline assignment: CDR1 SQVTM and CDR2 ANQGSEA. The CDR3 is 16 amino acids. With 4 bases removed from V and 0 bases from J, the gap between germline ends came to 18 bases. This chain's CDR3 is CSVGGLGPSHQETQYF. In DNA, the CDR3 is TGCAGCGTTGGAGGTTTGGGGCCCAGCCACCAAGAGACCCAGTACTTC.

The chain carries TRBV9 and TRBJ2-1, with D perhaps being TRBD1 or TRBD2 (6 bases each). CDR1 and CDR2 from the germline V gene are SGDLS and YYNGEE. This CDR3 has 14 amino acids. Trimming pared 4 bases from V and 3 bases from J, leaving 11 bases between. CDR3 nucleotide sequence: TGTGCCAGCAGCCGGAGGGGGGTCTACAATGAGCAGTTCTTC. This gives the protein CASSRRGVYNEQFF.

This clonotype came up a few times. The gene calls are TRBV7-2 and TRBJ1-2, with no clear D. CDR1 and CDR2 from the germline V gene are SGHTA and FQGNSA. V lost 1 base and J lost 0, with 9 bases in between. CDR3 length equals 15 residues. The chain's CDR3 is CASSLGWTTNYGYTF. The DNA for the CDR3 is TGTGCCAGCAGCTTAGGATGGACTACTAACTATGGCTACACCTTC.

The rearrangement links TRBV12-3 or TRBV12-4 to TRBJ2-5; tentative D call: TRBD1 (7 bases). V was cut by 3 bases and J by 4 bases, with 24 bases left in between. This CDR3 is 18 amino acids long. The CDR3 DNA sequence: TGTGCCAGCAGTTTCGAGGGGGCGGGAAGCGGACCCCCAGAGACCCAGTACTTC. The encoded protein is CASSFEGAGSGPPETQYF.

The gene calls are TRBV7-9 and TRBJ1-2; 7 bases align to TRBD1. This CDR3 has 15 amino acids. With 1 base clipped from V and 5 bases from J, the junction kept 7 bases outside the gene matches. Germline CDR1 and CDR2: SEHNR and FQNEAQ (reference sequence). The CDR3 nucleotides read TGTGCCAGCAGCTTAGGCCTCGGGACAGAGTATGGCTACACCTTC. Translating it yields CASSLGLGTEYGYTF.

This chain joins TRBV6-1 and TRBJ1-6; D uncertain. This CDR3 spans 15 amino acids. V lost 3 bases and J lost 5, with 11 bases in between. The germline gives CDR1 MNHNS, CDR2 SASEGT. The chain's CDR3 is CASSDSGPNNSPLHF. Here the CDR3 DNA reads TGTGCCAGCAGTGATTCCGGGCCTAATAATTCACCCCTCCACTTT.

This clonotype has more than one count but fewer than ten. The J gene is TRBJ2-7, the V gene TRBV27; 9 nucleotides line up with TRBD1. J was trimmed by 4 bases and V by 5 bases; bases with no gene match: 12. CDR3 length equals 16 residues. CDR1 and CDR2 (germline): MNHEY, SMNVEV (reference sequence). The CDR3 loop reads CASSKPGTGGSYEQYF. CDR3 DNA sequence: TGTGCCAGCAGTAAACCGGGAACAGGGGGCTCTTACGAGCAGTACTTC.